These 23 T cell receptor beta chains came from one sample sequenced in a study of tissue T cells after allogeneic stem cell transplantation. The repertoire was sequenced with immunoSEQ multiplex PCR; TCRdb's copy has only in-frame clones and lacks some. The repertoire has about 22,000 clones, about two thirds of them found once; the top ten carry under 0.75%. Input material: spleen. The receptors come from a female BALB/c mouse in good health. The mouse strain carries the MHC haplotype H2-d.

This clone appeared a few times. Mouse gene names and germline throughout. The CDR3 end is not reached by the read, which stops 1 residue before it; the germline J gene fills it in. The chain links TRBV5 to TRBJ2-7; 8 positions match TRBD1. The CDR3 extends over 13 amino acids. Germline V CDR1 and CDR2: LGHNA, YNLKQL (reference sequence). With 2 bases clipped from V and 6 bases from J, the junction kept 3 bases outside the gene matches. The CDR3 here is CASSQSGTGEQYF. The sequenced CDR3 bases are TGTGCCAGCAGCCAATCCGGGACAGGTGAACAGTAC.

For this clone: Its ends do not fully match the called genes, so a read error is possible. The gene symbols are mouse symbols. Read data end 1 residue before the CDR3 end; the end is taken from the germline J gene. The chain couples TRBV13-2 to TRBJ2-7; no definite D call. Germline V gene data show CDR1 as NNHNN and CDR2 as SYGAGS (reference sequence). This CDR3 has 13 amino acids. CDR3 bases read: TGTGCCAGCAGTGATGTCAACTCCTATGAACAGTAC. Protein: CASSDVNSYEQY. The complete CDR3 protein is CASSDVNSYEQYF.

About this clone itself: Mouse gene names and germline throughout. The observed sequence ends 1 residue before the CDR3 terminus, with the missing tail filled in from the germline J gene. V usage is TRBV1 and J usage is TRBJ2-4; 12 bases align to TRBD1. The junction had 4 bases not matched to a gene; V was cut back by 3 bases and J by 3 bases. This CDR3 is built from 16 residues. From germline, CDR1 is NSQYPW and CDR2 LRSPGD (reference sequence). Partial CDR3 DNA: TGCACCTGCAGTGCCGGGACAGGGGGCGGCCAAAACACCTTGTAC. Residues: CTCSAGTGGGQNTLY. The full CDR3 sequence reads CTCSAGTGGGQNTLYF.

Points on this clone: Gene names and germline refer to mouse. Incomplete CDR3 DNA: TGCACCTGCAGACCGGGACAAAATTATGCTGAGCAGTTC. This sequence encodes CTCRPGQNYAEQF. The full-length CDR3 reads as CTCRPGQNYAEQFF. The V call is TRBV1, the J call TRBJ2-1; D is perhaps TRBD1 (6 bases). The sequence runs out 1 residue before the end of the CDR3; the remainder is reconstructed from the germline J gene. Germline V gives CDR1 NSQYPW, CDR2 LRSPGD (reference sequence). Trimming removed 6 bases at V and 4 bases at J, with 13 bases between. This CDR3 comprises 14 residues.

Note on this clone: The junction does not match germline at one end; this may be a read error. Gene names are the mouse ones. The CDR3 extends 1 residue past the end of the read, so its final part is completed from the germline J gene. The chain uses TRBV1 and TRBJ1-4; no firm D call. Germline V gives CDR1 NSQYPW, CDR2 LRSPGD (reference sequence). The CDR3 has 14 residues. CDR3 sequence: CTCSAVTTNEGLFF. The part of the CDR3 DNA that was read is TGCACCTGCAGTGCAGTTACAACCAACGAAGGATTATTT.

On this clone itself: Gene names and germline match the mouse. With the read ending 1 residue before the CDR3 end, the germline J gene is used to fill in that end. The chain couples TRBV19 to TRBJ2-1, with D maybe TRBD2 (6 bases). V gave up 5 bases and J gave up 1 base, with 7 bases separating them. The germline gives CDR1 FNHDT, CDR2 SITEND (reference sequence). The CDR3 totals 13 residues. The DNA read from the CDR3 is TGTGCCAGCAGCTGGGGAAACTATGCTGAGCAGTTC. It specifies CASSWGNYAEQF. The CDR3, in full, reads CASSWGNYAEQFF.

A word on this clone: Any gene name here is a mouse gene name. The DNA ends 1 residue before the CDR3 does, and the rest of the CDR3 is filled in from the germline J gene. The chain recombines TRBV13-1 with TRBJ1-3; D uncertain. V lost 0 bases to trimming and J lost 2 bases, with 6 bases between them. Looked up from germline, CDR1 is NSHNY and CDR2 is SYGAGN. The CDR3 contains 14 residues. The part of the CDR3 DNA that was read is TGTGCCAGCAGTGATGCCCAGGCTGGAAATACGCTCTAT. It encodes CASSDAQAGNTLY. The complete CDR3 sequence is CASSDAQAGNTLYF.

A few counts support this clone. Each gene name is a mouse one. The read terminates 1 residue ahead of where the CDR3 ends, so the germline J gene completes it. The J gene is TRBJ2-7, the V gene TRBV2; the match to TRBD2 covers 7 bases. The CDR3 covers 14 residues. Germline V lookup: CDR1 LGHNA, CDR2 YSYQKL. Germline trimming cut 0 bases from V and 5 bases from J; bases unmatched to any gene: 4. The CDR3 DNA, read in part, is TGTGCCAGCAGCCAAGATATGGGGGGAGATGAACAGTAC. Encoded protein: CASSQDMGGDEQY. The full CDR3 protein is CASSQDMGGDEQYF.

Regarding this clone: Gene names follow the mouse nomenclature. The read terminates 1 residue before the CDR3 end, so the remaining end is supplied by the germline J gene. The J gene is TRBJ1-4, the V gene TRBV19; 9 nucleotides match TRBD1. Germline V gives CDR1 FNHDT, CDR2 SITEND (reference sequence). The CDR3 contains 15 residues. The ends lost 2 bases at V and 2 bases at J; junction bases unmatched: 1. CDR3 DNA, as far as it was read: TGTGCCAGCAGTATGACAGGGGGGTCCAACGAAAGATTATTT. Translating it yields CASSMTGGSNERLF. The entire CDR3 reads CASSMTGGSNERLFF.

About this clone: Gene names refer to mouse genes. The CDR3 end lies 1 residue beyond the end of the read and is filled in from the germline J gene. This chain joins TRBV31 and TRBJ1-5; no firm D call. The CDR3 is 13 residues long. Germline values: CDR1 GKSSPN, CDR2 SITVG. V shed 0 bases and J shed 0 bases, with 3 bases lying between them. The sequenced part of the CDR3 DNA is TGTGCCTGGAGTCTAGTTAACAACCAGGCTCCGCTT. Its translation: CAWSLVNNQAPL. The full CDR3 protein reads CAWSLVNNQAPLF.

The count of this clone is one. These gene names are mouse names. The read falls 1 residue short of the CDR3 end, and the missing part is taken from the germline J gene. This chain uses TRBV13-3 with TRBJ1-6; perhaps TRBD1 as D (5 bases). TRBJ1-6 is noted as an ORF with a role that remains uncertain. V gave up 2 bases and J gave up 7 bases, with 7 bases separating them. Germline V gene lookup returns CDR1 NNHDY and CDR2 SYVADS. The CDR3 runs 13 residues. The sequenced CDR3 bases are TGTGCCAGCAGTGAGGGGGGGAATTCGCCCCTCTAC. Translated, it gives CASSEGGNSPLY. The full-length CDR3 reads as CASSEGGNSPLYF.

This clone came up a few times. Mouse gene names apply. The read stops 1 residue short of the end of the CDR3; the missing end is completed from the germline J gene. The chain recombines TRBV2 with TRBJ2-7; TRBD2 matches at 8 bases. V shed 0 bases, J shed 4 bases, and the junction held 2 bases outside the gene matches. In germline, CDR1 is LGHNA, CDR2 YSYQKL. The CDR3 loop spans 14 amino acids. The CDR3 loop is CASSQESGGYEQYF. The part of the CDR3 DNA that was read is TGTGCCAGCAGCCAAGAGTCTGGGGGGTATGAACAGTAC.

Notes on this clone: Genes here carry mouse names. The read ends 1 residue shy of where the CDR3 ends; the end is completed using the germline J gene. V gene TRBV5 combines with J gene TRBJ2-7, with D possibly TRBD1 on 5 matching bases. Germline CDR1 and CDR2: LGHNA and YNLKQL (reference sequence). This CDR3 region has 14 residues. V lost 2 bases, J lost 2 bases, and 10 bases lay in between. The CDR3 sequence is CASSQQGEAYEQYF. The sequenced CDR3 bases are TGTGCCAGCAGCCAACAGGGTGAGGCCTATGAACAGTAC.

In regard to this clone: The gene symbols are mouse symbols. From the germline J gene comes the end of the CDR3, since the read stops 1 residue before it. Other DNA sequences in this specimen translate into the identical CDR3. The V gene is TRBV3, the J gene TRBJ2-1, with 10 bases lining up with TRBD2. The CDR3 is 16 residues long. In germline, CDR1 is SNHLY, CDR2 FYNGKV (reference sequence). With 1 base clipped from V and 7 bases from J, the junction kept 7 bases outside the gene matches. The part of the CDR3 DNA that was read is TGTGCCAGCAGCTTAGAACCTGGGGGGGCGGGGGCTGAGCAGTTC. Translating it yields CASSLEPGGAGAEQF. The full CDR3 reads CASSLEPGGAGAEQFF.

Comments on this clone: These gene names are mouse names. The read ends 1 residue before the CDR3 terminus; that terminus is restored from the germline J gene. V gene TRBV13-2 combines with J gene TRBJ2-5; 8 bases map to TRBD2. There are 15 residues in the CDR3. Germline CDR1 NNHNN, CDR2 SYGAGS (reference sequence). The V segment lost 0 bases and the J segment 5 bases; nucleotides outside the gene matches: 5. CDR3 DNA, as far as it was read: TGTGCCAGCGGTGATGCTCTGGGGGGTTTAGACACCCAGTAC. Its protein product is CASGDALGGLDTQY. The entire CDR3 reads CASGDALGGLDTQYF.

On this clone itself: All gene names here are mouse names. The read gets to within 1 residue of the CDR3 end, and the germline J gene fills in the rest. The rearrangement uses TRBV1 and TRBJ2-1, with 7 positions matching TRBD1. This CDR3 region has 14 residues. V was clipped by 4 bases and J by 3 bases; unmatched bases: 3. The germline CDR1 and CDR2 sequences are NSQYPW and LRSPGD (reference sequence). CDR3 residues: CTCSDRDSYAEQFF. The DNA read from the CDR3 is TGCACCTGCAGTGACAGGGACAGCTATGCTGAGCAGTTC. Supplemented by reference TRBV1 and TRBJ2-1, the full variable domain reads VTLLEQNPRWRLVPRGQAVNLRCILKNSQYPWMSWYQQDLQKQLQWLFTLRSPGDKEVKSLPGADYLATRVTDTELRLQVANMSQGRTLYCTCSDRDSYAEQFFGPGTRLTVL.

A word on this clone: Gene names are mouse gene names. The read ends 1 residue shy of where the CDR3 ends; the end is completed using the germline J gene. The V and J genes are TRBV1 and TRBJ2-1, with D maybe TRBD2 (6 bases). The CDR3 is 16 amino acids. V dropped 0 bases and J dropped 1 base, with 10 bases sitting between them. The germline V gene has CDR1 NSQYPW and CDR2 LRSPGD (reference sequence). The covered CDR3 bases are TGCACCTGCAGTGCAGATAGGCTGGGGAACTATGCTGAGCAGTTC. It codes for CTCSADRLGNYAEQF. The full CDR3 protein is CTCSADRLGNYAEQFF. Filled out from reference TRBV1 and TRBJ2-1, the complete variable domain reads VTLLEQNPRWRLVPRGQAVNLRCILKNSQYPWMSWYQQDLQKQLQWLFTLRSPGDKEVKSLPGADYLATRVTDTELRLQVANMSQGRTLYCTCSADRLGNYAEQFFGPGTRLTVL.

Comment on this clone: Mouse names are used for the genes. The read ends 1 residue before the CDR3 terminus; that terminus is restored from the germline J gene. V and J are TRBV17 and TRBJ2-1; possibly TRBD2 for D (5 bases). The V end was cut by 3 bases, the J end by 0 bases, with 6 bases between. CDR3 size: 14 residues. Germline V lookup: CDR1 MNHDT, CDR2 YYDKIL. This chain's CDR3 is CASSSGDNYAEQFF. CDR3 bases read: TGTGCTAGCAGTAGTGGGGATAACTATGCTGAGCAGTTC.

On this clone: Mouse gene names and germline throughout. Read coverage stops 1 residue before the CDR3 terminus; the germline J gene supplies the remainder. The rearrangement joins TRBV13-1 to TRBJ2-5; TRBD2 matches 12 bases. This CDR3 comprises 16 residues. Germline V lookup: CDR1 NSHNY, CDR2 SYGAGN. V shed 3 bases and J 1 base; nucleotides not matched to a gene: 3. The CDR3 region is CASSAGLGGYQDTQYF. The sequenced part of the CDR3 DNA is TGTGCCAGCAGTGCCGGACTGGGGGGGTACCAAGACACCCAGTAC.

Only a few counts were recorded for this clone. Any gene name here is a mouse gene name. Read coverage stops 1 residue before the CDR3 terminus; the germline J gene supplies the remainder. The chain joins TRBV29 to TRBJ2-3, with D tentatively TRBD2 (6 bases). Germline lookup yields CDR1 MSHET and CDR2 SYDVDS. The CDR3 is 16 residues long. With 3 bases removed from V and 0 bases from J, the gap between germline ends came to 13 bases. The CDR3 loop reads CASSFRLGSSAETLYF. CDR3 DNA, as far as it was read: TGTGCTAGCAGTTTCCGCCTGGGGTCTAGTGCAGAAACGCTGTAT.

About this clone itself: Germline and genes: mouse. With the read ending 1 residue before the CDR3 end, the germline J gene is used to fill in that end. V usage is TRBV13-2 and J usage is TRBJ1-2, with 8 bases that match TRBD1. With V trimmed by 2 bases and J by 4 bases, 4 bases remained unmatched. Germline CDR1 is NNHNN and CDR2 is SYGAGS (reference sequence). CDR3 size: 14 residues. CDR3 amino acids: CASGETGEGSDYTF. CDR3 bases read: TGTGCCAGCGGTGAGACAGGGGAGGGCTCCGACTACACC.

On this clone itself: Mouse names are used for the genes. The CDR3 is cut off 1 residue early in the read; its end comes from the germline J gene. Other DNA sequences in the sample encode the same CDR3. V usage is TRBV13-2 and J usage is TRBJ1-3; D gene uncertain. The CDR3 has 15 amino acids. The germline V gene has CDR1 NNHNN and CDR2 SYGAGS (reference sequence). V shed 0 bases and J shed 0 bases, with 7 bases lying between them. Partial CDR3 DNA: TGTGCCAGCGGTGATGCCCGGGGTTCTGGAAATACGCTCTAT. It codes for CASGDARGSGNTLY. The whole CDR3 sequence is CASGDARGSGNTLYF.

A remark on this clone: The gene names here belong to mouse. The sequenced fragment ends 1 residue before the CDR3 boundary, so the rest is inferred from the germline J gene. The rearrangement links TRBV20 to TRBJ2-1, with D possibly TRBD1 on 5 matching bases. Germline loops: CDR1 GFQATS, CDR2 STVNSAI. Trimming removed 3 bases at V and 7 bases at J, with 10 bases between. CDR3 length: 12 residues. CDR3 sequence reads: CGARGRVAEQFF. Partial CDR3 DNA: TGTGGTGCTAGAGGCAGGGTCGCTGAGCAGTTC.